What follows is one T cell receptor (beta chain) and its context. Its antigen is unknown. Described time point: patch test 2, 6 weeks after DPC sensitization. The treatment is: therapeutic diphenylcyclopropenone sensitization with weekly scalp DPC. Sample donors consisted of patients with alopecia, aged 18 to 70 years, who were suitable for DPC. The sample originates from a study of human T cells and chemical hapten exposure. Study background: Per-sample TCR yield variation was attributed mainly to small pooled library volume differences.

General study findings and limits: Large CDR3 similarity clusters arose significantly more often from expanded TCRs than from controls. Alopecia affecting every donor means their immune response may not match healthy people's.

TCRdb redid the calling of the RACE reads with MiXCR, one entry per CDR3 protein. The sample holds a few hundred thousand distinct CDR3 sequences; about 6.9% are singletons and the top ten take under 7%. CDR3 length: 15 amino acids. Germline V lookup: CDR1 SGHNT, CDR2 YYREEE (reference sequence). Deletions cut 4 bases from V and 0 bases from J, with 13 bases between. The chain recombines TRBV5-4 with TRBJ2-5; either TRBD1 or TRBD2 may supply D (5 bases each). The TCR comes from a woman aged 18-29 years with alopecia areata. Some clones in this sample may be carry-over from other donors' samples. This material consisted of whole blood, taken in connection with sensitization to the hapten diphenylcyclopropenone (DPC). This CDR3 reads CASSITGTYQETQYF. CDR3 DNA sequence: TGTGCCAGCAGCATTACCGGGACCTACCAAGAGACCCAGTACTTC.